These T cell receptor beta chains were read from a single sample in a study of CD8+CD57+ T cells in acquired aplastic anemia. From the reads, TCRdb called clonotypes with MiXCR, one entry per CDR3 protein. The repertoire has 150,000 or so distinct CDR3 sequences, about 45% of them found once; the top ten carry about 1.2%. What was sequenced was sorted CD4+, CD8+, or CD8+CD57+ T cells (not recorded which) from PBMCs. These receptors originate from a human donor with aplastic anemia. The CDR3 runs from the conserved cysteine through the conserved F or W. D genes are given only for firm matches. Size values are once, few and many counts, or a class for expanded clones, and some rows have none.

CSAAPDRPYEQYF | TGCAGTGCCGCCCCCGACAGACCCTACGAGCAGTACTTC | TRBJ2-7 | NA | TRBV20-1 | NA
CATSDRDRAHMQYF | TGTGCCACCAGTGACCGCGACAGGGCCCATATGCAGTATTTT | TRBJ2-3 | TRBD1 | TRBV24-1 | NA
CASSGTTSGGSTDTQYF | TGTGCCAGCAGTGGGACCACTAGCGGGGGAAGCACAGATACGCAGTATTTT | TRBJ2-3 | TRBD2 | TRBV2 | NA
CATSSLVGGVYEQYF | TGTGCCACCAGCAGCTTGGTCGGGGGGGTCTACGAGCAGTACTTC | TRBJ2-7 | TRBD2 | TRBV15 | NA
CASSYRLAGDDNEQFF | TGTGCCAGCAGTTACCGACTAGCGGGGGACGACAATGAGCAGTTCTTC | TRBJ2-1 | TRBD2 | TRBV6-2/TRBV6-3 | few
CASKGQGLGTAEAFF | TGTGCCAGCAAGGGACAGGGGCTTGGCACCGCTGAAGCTTTCTTT | TRBJ1-1 | TRBD1 | TRBV2 | once
CAISESGFRHSSEAFF | TGTGCCATCAGTGAGTCGGGATTTAGACACTCATCTGAAGCTTTCTTT | TRBJ1-1 | NA | TRBV10-3 | NA
CSARDSGIPYEQYF | TGCAGTGCTAGAGACTCCGGGATACCCTACGAGCAGTACTTC | TRBJ2-7 | NA | TRBV20-1 | NA
CATSDPTGGGQDEQFF | TGTGCCACCAGTGATCCCACGGGCGGGGGACAGGATGAGCAGTTCTTC | TRBJ2-1 | NA | TRBV24-1 | many
CASSVGRGNQPQHF | TGTGCCAGCAGTGTAGGGCGAGGCAATCAGCCCCAGCATTTT | TRBJ1-5 | NA | TRBV2 | many
CRLTRGYYEQYF | TGCAGGCTGACAAGGGGTTACTACGAGCAGTACTTC | TRBJ2-7 | NA | TRBV29-1 | NA
CAISATGNFNYGYTF | TGTGCCATCAGTGCGACAGGGAACTTTAACTATGGCTACACCTTC | TRBJ1-2 | TRBD1 | TRBV10-3 | many
CATSVGRGTEAFF | TGTGCCACCAGTGTGGGCAGGGGCACTGAAGCTTTCTTT | TRBJ1-1 | NA | TRBV24-1 | NA
CSAGNSFNYGYTF | TGCAGTGCTGGGAACAGCTTCAACTATGGCTACACCTTC | TRBJ1-2 | NA | TRBV20-1 | NA
CASSPGQEYYSNQPQHF | TGTGCCAGCAGTCCGGGACAGGAGTACTATAGCAATCAGCCCCAGCATTTT | TRBJ1-5 | TRBD1 | TRBV2 | many
CASSLARFPTYNEQFF | TGTGCCAGCAGCTTGGCCAGGTTCCCGACCTACAATGAGCAGTTCTTC | TRBJ2-1 | NA | TRBV5-4 | many
CSPGGTGPGQPQHF | TGCAGTCCGGGAGGGACAGGGCCTGGGCAGCCCCAGCATTTT | TRBJ1-5 | TRBD1 | TRBV20-1 | NA
CASSVTSGNTIYF | TGCGCCAGCAGCGTGACATCTGGAAACACCATATATTTT | TRBJ1-3 | NA | TRBV10-2 | few
CASSPVGGAQADSQYF | TGTGCCAGCAGTCCAGTGGGGGGGGCTCAGGCAGATTCGCAGTATTTT | TRBJ2-3 | NA | TRBV4-2 | NA
CATSDSAGTAFTGELFF | TGTGCCACCAGTGATTCAGCCGGGACAGCCTTCACCGGGGAGCTGTTTTTT | TRBJ2-2 | TRBD1 | TRBV24-1 | NA
CSALALAGRAETQYF | TGCAGTGCTCTGGCACTAGCGGGGCGGGCAGAGACCCAGTACTTC | TRBJ2-5 | TRBD2 | TRBV20-1 | NA
CASSQVRGGYNEQCF | TGCGCCAGCAGCCAAGTCCGGGGGGGATACAATGAGCAGTGCTTC | TRBJ2-1 | TRBD2 | TRBV4-3 | NA
CSARDRGYSYEQYF | TGCAGTGCTAGAGATCGGGGCTACTCCTACGAGCAGTACTTC | TRBJ2-7 | NA | TRBV20-1 | many
CASSLTGTKQFF | TGCGCCAGCAGCCTAACCGGGACCAAGCAGTTCTTC | TRBJ2-1 | NA | TRBV4-3 | NA
CASSLAGGANNEQFF | TGTGCCAGCAGCTTAGCGGGGGGGGCCAACAATGAGCAGTTCTTC | TRBJ2-1 | NA | TRBV7-8 | NA